This entry describes one T cell receptor beta chain. PCR was performed a second time for about 6 to 12 cycles using a sample-barcoded 5' primer and a J-beta primer mix. TCRdb fed the 5' RACE reads into MiXCR, producing one record per CDR3 protein. The table has 1.2 million to 1.5 million distinct CDR3 sequences, 42% seen once. The record originates from a study of blood T cells in healthy people across ages. Germline CDR1 and CDR2: SGHRS and YFSETQ. V lost 4 bases, J lost 0 bases, and 21 bases stayed unmatched. This CDR3 contains 20 residues. This sequence originates from a woman aged 18-35 years in good health. The specimen sequenced was blood. V usage is TRBV5-1 and J usage is TRBJ2-7; TRBD2 matches at 8 bases. CDR3 region: CASSATTPELAVTSSYEQYF. The CDR3 region has the DNA TGCGCCAGCAGCGCGACGACTCCGGAACTAGCGGTGACAAGCTCCTACGAGCAGTACTTC.